Listed below are T cell receptor beta chains from one sample, sequenced in a study of blood T cell repertoires in COVID-19. Libraries were prepared by immunoSEQ multiplex PCR; TCRdb keeps only in-frame clonotypes and omits some of them. This sample yields 250,000 to 350,000 clones, of which under 95% are seen a single time; about 18% belongs to the top ten. The sequencing input was PBMCs or T cells enriched from blood (not recorded which). The receptor set was obtained from a woman in her twenties or thirties who had recovered from COVID-19. CDR3s include the opening cysteine and the closing phenylalanine or tryptophan. The D gene is left open where the match is weak. For some rows the clone size is stated as once, few or many, or as a class when expanded; others skip it.

cdr3_aa: CAIMGTPGEQFF; cdr3_nt: TGTGCCATCATGGGTACCCCAGGGGAGCAGTTCTTC; v_call: TRBV10-3; d_call: NA; clone_size: NA; j_call: TRBJ2-1
cdr3_aa: CASSQSGTSLVHEQFF; cdr3_nt: TGTGCCAGCAGCCAGTCCGGGACTAGTTTGGTCCATGAGCAGTTCTTC; v_call: TRBV4-2; d_call: TRBD2; clone_size: once; j_call: TRBJ2-1
cdr3_aa: CASSSQGPPLLEQYF; cdr3_nt: TGTGCCAGCAGCTCACAGGGACCCCCACTTCTGGAGCAGTACTTC; v_call: TRBV28; d_call: NA; clone_size: once; j_call: TRBJ2-7
cdr3_aa: CASSLGQNTEAFF; cdr3_nt: TGTGCCAGCAGCTTAGGACAGAACACTGAAGCTTTCTTT; v_call: TRBV7-3; d_call: NA; clone_size: NA; j_call: TRBJ1-1
cdr3_aa: CSSYGGVWGSPLHF; cdr3_nt: TGCAGCTCCTATGGGGGGGTGTGGGGGTCACCCCTCCACTTT; v_call: TRBV29-1; d_call: NA; clone_size: NA; j_call: TRBJ1-6
cdr3_aa: CASSQLAGGRETQYF; cdr3_nt: TGTGCCAGCAGCCAACTAGCGGGGGGGCGAGAGACCCAGTACTTC; v_call: TRBV14; d_call: TRBD2; clone_size: NA; j_call: TRBJ2-5
cdr3_aa: CASSPDYTTALYGYTF; cdr3_nt: TGTGCCAGCAGCCCTGACTACACCACAGCCCTCTATGGCTACACCTTC; v_call: TRBV6-2/TRBV6-3; d_call: NA; clone_size: NA; j_call: TRBJ1-2
cdr3_aa: CSASRTGRNQPQHF; cdr3_nt: TGCAGTGCTAGTAGGACAGGGCGGAATCAGCCCCAGCATTTT; v_call: TRBV20-1; d_call: TRBD1; clone_size: NA; j_call: TRBJ1-5
cdr3_aa: CASSLSAGANYEQFF; cdr3_nt: TGTGCCAGCAGCTTATCTGCGGGGGCAAATTATGAGCAGTTCTTC; v_call: TRBV7-3; d_call: NA; clone_size: NA; j_call: TRBJ2-1
cdr3_aa: CASSHSGTYGANVLTF; cdr3_nt: TGCGCCAGCAGCCATTCCGGGACATATGGGGCCAACGTCCTGACTTTC; v_call: TRBV4-3; d_call: NA; clone_size: NA; j_call: TRBJ2-6
cdr3_aa: CASGLRRERFGGYTF; cdr3_nt: TGTGCCAGCGGTTTACGACGAGAGCGATTTGGTGGCTACACCTTC; v_call: TRBV5-4; d_call: NA; clone_size: NA; j_call: TRBJ1-2
cdr3_aa: CASSGGHRDGSYTF; cdr3_nt: TGTGCCAGCAGTGGGGGCCACAGGGACGGAAGCTACACCTTC; v_call: TRBV28; d_call: NA; clone_size: NA; j_call: TRBJ1-2
cdr3_aa: CASSVDRDGGETQYF; cdr3_nt: TGTGCCAGTAGCGTGGACAGGGACGGAGGAGAGACCCAGTACTTC; v_call: TRBV19; d_call: TRBD1; clone_size: NA; j_call: TRBJ2-5
cdr3_aa: CASSVYSNNEQFF; cdr3_nt: TGTGCCAGCAGTGTGTACTCCAACAATGAGCAGTTCTTC; v_call: TRBV2; d_call: NA; clone_size: NA; j_call: TRBJ2-1
cdr3_aa: CASTNGGNQPQHF; cdr3_nt: TGTGCCAGCACCAACGGGGGAAATCAGCCCCAGCATTTT; v_call: TRBV2; d_call: NA; clone_size: NA; j_call: TRBJ1-5
cdr3_aa: CASSQVAVSYNEQFF; cdr3_nt: TGTGCCAGCAGCCAAGTGGCGGTCTCCTACAATGAGCAGTTCTTC; v_call: TRBV3-1/TRBV3-2; d_call: NA; clone_size: NA; j_call: TRBJ2-1
cdr3_aa: CASSLQGGQGIGNEQFF; cdr3_nt: TGTGCCAGCAGCCTCCAGGGAGGCCAGGGAATTGGCAATGAGCAGTTCTTC; v_call: TRBV7-2; d_call: NA; clone_size: NA; j_call: TRBJ2-1
cdr3_aa: CASSVAERSYEQYF; cdr3_nt: TGTGCCAGCAGCGTAGCTGAGAGGTCCTACGAGCAGTACTTC; v_call: TRBV9; d_call: NA; clone_size: NA; j_call: TRBJ2-7
cdr3_aa: CASMTSVDTQYF; cdr3_nt: TGTGCCAGCATGACTAGCGTAGATACGCAGTATTTT; v_call: TRBV28; d_call: TRBD2; clone_size: NA; j_call: TRBJ2-3
cdr3_aa: CASSLEQGYYEQYF; cdr3_nt: TGTGCCAGCAGTTTGGAACAGGGTTACTACGAGCAGTACTTC; v_call: TRBV27; d_call: NA; clone_size: NA; j_call: TRBJ2-7
cdr3_aa: CASSTAGVLSYNEQFF; cdr3_nt: TGCGCCAGCAGCACCGCAGGGGTCCTCTCCTACAATGAGCAGTTCTTC; v_call: TRBV5-1; d_call: NA; clone_size: once; j_call: TRBJ2-1
cdr3_aa: CASSMSGGSTQAQYF; cdr3_nt: TGTGCCAGTAGTATGTCAGGGGGCTCTACCCAGGCCCAGTACTTC; v_call: TRBV19; d_call: TRBD1; clone_size: NA; j_call: TRBJ2-5
cdr3_aa: CASSSGQAGSNQPQHF; cdr3_nt: TGTGCCAGCAGCTCGGGACAGGCGGGTAGCAATCAGCCCCAGCATTTT; v_call: TRBV7-2; d_call: TRBD1; clone_size: few; j_call: TRBJ1-5
cdr3_aa: CASSSSSGNTIYF; cdr3_nt: TGTGCCAGCAGTTCATCCTCTGGAAACACCATATATTTT; v_call: TRBV12-3/TRBV12-4; d_call: NA; clone_size: NA; j_call: TRBJ1-3
cdr3_aa: CASSLTSGSTDTQYF; cdr3_nt: TGTGCCAGCAGCTTAACTAGCGGTAGCACAGATACGCAGTATTTT; v_call: TRBV7-9; d_call: TRBD2; clone_size: NA; j_call: TRBJ2-3
cdr3_aa: CASSLAGGGNEQFF; cdr3_nt: TGTGCCAGCAGTTTAGCGGGGGGGGGAAATGAGCAGTTCTTC; v_call: TRBV6-5; d_call: TRBD2; clone_size: NA; j_call: TRBJ2-1
cdr3_aa: CASSFGTGEYNEQFF; cdr3_nt: TGTGCCAGCAGCTTTGGAACAGGGGAATACAATGAGCAGTTCTTC; v_call: TRBV7-9; d_call: TRBD1; clone_size: NA; j_call: TRBJ2-1
cdr3_aa: CASSQSVNRVYEQYF; cdr3_nt: TGCGCCAGCAGTCAATCGGTCAACAGGGTCTACGAGCAGTACTTC; v_call: TRBV23-1; d_call: NA; clone_size: NA; j_call: TRBJ2-7